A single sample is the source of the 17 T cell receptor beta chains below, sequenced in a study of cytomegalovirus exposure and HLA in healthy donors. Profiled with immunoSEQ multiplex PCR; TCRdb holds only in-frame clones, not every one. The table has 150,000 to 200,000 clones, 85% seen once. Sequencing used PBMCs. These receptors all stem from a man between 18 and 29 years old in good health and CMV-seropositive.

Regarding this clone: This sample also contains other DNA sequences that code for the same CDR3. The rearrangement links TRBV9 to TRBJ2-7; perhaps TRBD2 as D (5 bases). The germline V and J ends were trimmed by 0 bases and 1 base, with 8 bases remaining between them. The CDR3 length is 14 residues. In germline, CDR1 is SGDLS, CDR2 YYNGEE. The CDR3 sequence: CASSVGGSSYEQYF. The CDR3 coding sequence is TGTGCCAGCAGCGTAGGCGGGTCTTCCTACGAGCAGTACTTC.

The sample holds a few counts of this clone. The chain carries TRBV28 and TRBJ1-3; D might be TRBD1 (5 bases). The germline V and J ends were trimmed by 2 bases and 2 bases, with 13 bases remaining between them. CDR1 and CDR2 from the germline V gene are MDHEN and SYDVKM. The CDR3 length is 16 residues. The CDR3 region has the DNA TGTGCCAGCAGTTTAGGCGGGGGAGGGGCTGGAAACACCATATATTTT. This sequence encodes CASSLGGGGAGNTIYF.

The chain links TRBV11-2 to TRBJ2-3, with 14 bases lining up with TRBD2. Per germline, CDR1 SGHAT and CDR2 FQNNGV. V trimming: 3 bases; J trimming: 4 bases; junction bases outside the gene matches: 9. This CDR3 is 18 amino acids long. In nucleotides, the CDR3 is TGTGCCAGCAGCTTTGAGGGACTAGCGGGAGAGGGAGCAGATACGCAGTATTTT. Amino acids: CASSFEGLAGEGADTQYF.

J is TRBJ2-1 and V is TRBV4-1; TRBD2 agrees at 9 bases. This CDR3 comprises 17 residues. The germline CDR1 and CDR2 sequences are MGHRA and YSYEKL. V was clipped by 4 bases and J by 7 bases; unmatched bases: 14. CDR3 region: CASSPYSTSGVNNEQFF. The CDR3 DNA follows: TGCGCCAGCAGCCCCTACTCGACTAGCGGTGTTAATAATGAGCAGTTCTTC.

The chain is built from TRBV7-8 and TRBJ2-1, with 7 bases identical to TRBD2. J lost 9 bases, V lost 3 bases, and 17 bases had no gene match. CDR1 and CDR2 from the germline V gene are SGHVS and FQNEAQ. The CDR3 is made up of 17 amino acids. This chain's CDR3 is CASSFLNGAGVIPEQFF. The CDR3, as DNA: TGTGCCAGCAGCTTCCTGAACGGGGCGGGAGTTATCCCTGAGCAGTTCTTC.

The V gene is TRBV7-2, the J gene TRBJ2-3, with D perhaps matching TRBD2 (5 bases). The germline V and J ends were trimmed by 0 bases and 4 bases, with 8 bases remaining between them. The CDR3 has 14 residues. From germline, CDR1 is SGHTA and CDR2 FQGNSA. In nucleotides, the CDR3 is TGTGCCAGCAGCTTAGCGCTAGCTCCAGATACGCAGTATTTT. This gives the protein CASSLALAPDTQYF.

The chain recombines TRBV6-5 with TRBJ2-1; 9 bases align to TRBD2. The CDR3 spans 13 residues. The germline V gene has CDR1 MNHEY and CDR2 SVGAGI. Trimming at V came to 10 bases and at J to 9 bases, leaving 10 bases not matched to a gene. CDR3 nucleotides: TGTGCCACCAAGTGGGCGGGAGGGGGTGAGCAGTTCTTC. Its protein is CATKWAGGGEQFF.

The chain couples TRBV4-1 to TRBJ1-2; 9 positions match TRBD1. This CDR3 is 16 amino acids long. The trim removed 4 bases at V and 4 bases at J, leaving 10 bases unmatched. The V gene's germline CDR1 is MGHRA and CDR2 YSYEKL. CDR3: CASSLSSGTGRYGYTF. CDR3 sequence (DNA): TGCGCCAGCAGCCTGAGCTCGGGGACAGGGCGCTATGGCTACACCTTC.

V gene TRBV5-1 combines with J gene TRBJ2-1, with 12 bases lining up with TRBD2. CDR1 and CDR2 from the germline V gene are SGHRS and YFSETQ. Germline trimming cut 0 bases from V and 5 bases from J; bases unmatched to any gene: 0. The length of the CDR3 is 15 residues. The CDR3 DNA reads TGCGCCAGCAGCTTGGGGACTAGCGGGGACAATGAGCAGTTCTTC. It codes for CASSLGTSGDNEQFF. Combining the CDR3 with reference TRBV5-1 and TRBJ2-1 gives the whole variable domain KAGVTQTPRYLIKTRGQQVTLSCSPISGHRSVSWYQQTPGQGLQFLFEYFSETQRNKGNFPGRFSGRQFSNSRSEMNVSTLELGDSALYLCASSLGTSGDNEQFFGPGTRLTVL.

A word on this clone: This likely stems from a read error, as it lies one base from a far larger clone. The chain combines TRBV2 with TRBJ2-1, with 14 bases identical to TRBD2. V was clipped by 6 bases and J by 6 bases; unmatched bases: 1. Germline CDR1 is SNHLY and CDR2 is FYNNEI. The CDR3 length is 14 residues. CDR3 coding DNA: TGTGCCAGCAGAGGGACTAGCGGGAGCAATGAGCAGTTCTTC. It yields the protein CASRGTSGSNEQFF. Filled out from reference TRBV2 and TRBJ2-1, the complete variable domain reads EPEVTQTPSHQVTQMGQEVILRCVPISNHLYFYWYRQILGQKVEFLVSFYNNEISEKSEIFDDQFSVERPDGSNFTLKIRSTKLEDSAMYFCASRGTSGSNEQFFGPGTRLTVL.

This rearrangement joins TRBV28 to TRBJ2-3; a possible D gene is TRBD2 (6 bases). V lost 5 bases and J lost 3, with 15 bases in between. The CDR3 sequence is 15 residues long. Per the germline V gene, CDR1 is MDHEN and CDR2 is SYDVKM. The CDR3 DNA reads TGTGCCAGCAGTCTGGGAGGAGGGTTTACAGATACGCAGTATTTT. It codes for CASSLGGGFTDTQYF.

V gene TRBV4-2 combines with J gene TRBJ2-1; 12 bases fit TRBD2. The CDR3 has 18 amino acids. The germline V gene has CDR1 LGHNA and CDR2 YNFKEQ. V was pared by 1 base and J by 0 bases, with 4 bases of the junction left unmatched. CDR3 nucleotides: TGTGCCAGCAGCCAAGGGACTAGCGGGGCCAGCTCCTACAATGAGCAGTTCTTC. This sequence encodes CASSQGTSGASSYNEQFF.

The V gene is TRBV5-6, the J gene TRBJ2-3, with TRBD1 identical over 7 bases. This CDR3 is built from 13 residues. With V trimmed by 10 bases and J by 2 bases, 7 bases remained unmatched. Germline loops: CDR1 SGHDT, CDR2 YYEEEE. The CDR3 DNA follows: TGTGCCTCCTCAGGGGGTATCACAGATACGCAGTATTTT. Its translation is CASSGGITDTQYF.

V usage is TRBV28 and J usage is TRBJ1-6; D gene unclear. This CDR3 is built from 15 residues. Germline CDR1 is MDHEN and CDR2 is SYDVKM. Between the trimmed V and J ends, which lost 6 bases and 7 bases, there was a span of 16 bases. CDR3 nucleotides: TGTGCCAGCAGCCTCCCGGCGGGCCTCAATTCACCCCTCCACTTT. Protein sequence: CASSLPAGLNSPLHF.

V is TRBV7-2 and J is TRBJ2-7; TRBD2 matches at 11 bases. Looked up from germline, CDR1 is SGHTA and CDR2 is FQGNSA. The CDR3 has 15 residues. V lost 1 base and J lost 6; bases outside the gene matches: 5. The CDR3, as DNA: TGTGCCAGCAGCTTAGTACTGACTAGCGGGACCGAGCAGTACTTC. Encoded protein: CASSLVLTSGTEQYF.

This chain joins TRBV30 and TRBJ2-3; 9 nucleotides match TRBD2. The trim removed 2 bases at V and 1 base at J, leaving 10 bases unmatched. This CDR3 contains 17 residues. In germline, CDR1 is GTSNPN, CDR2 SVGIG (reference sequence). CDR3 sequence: CAWSTRGASGGTDTQYF. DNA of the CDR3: TGTGCCTGGAGTACCCGGGGTGCTAGCGGGGGCACAGATACGCAGTATTTT. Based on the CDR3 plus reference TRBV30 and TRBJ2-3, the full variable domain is SQTIHQWPATLVQPVGSPLSLECTVEGTSNPNLYWYRQAAGRGLQLLFYSVGIGQISSEVPQNLSASRPQDRQFILSSKKLLLSDSGFYLCAWSTRGASGGTDTQYFGPGTRLTVL.

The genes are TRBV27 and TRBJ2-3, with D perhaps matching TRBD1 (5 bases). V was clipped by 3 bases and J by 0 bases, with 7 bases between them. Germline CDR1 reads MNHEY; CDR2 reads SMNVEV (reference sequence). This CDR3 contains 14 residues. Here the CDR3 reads CASSFQGSTDTQYF. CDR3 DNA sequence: TGTGCCAGCAGTTTCCAGGGTAGCACAGATACGCAGTATTTT.